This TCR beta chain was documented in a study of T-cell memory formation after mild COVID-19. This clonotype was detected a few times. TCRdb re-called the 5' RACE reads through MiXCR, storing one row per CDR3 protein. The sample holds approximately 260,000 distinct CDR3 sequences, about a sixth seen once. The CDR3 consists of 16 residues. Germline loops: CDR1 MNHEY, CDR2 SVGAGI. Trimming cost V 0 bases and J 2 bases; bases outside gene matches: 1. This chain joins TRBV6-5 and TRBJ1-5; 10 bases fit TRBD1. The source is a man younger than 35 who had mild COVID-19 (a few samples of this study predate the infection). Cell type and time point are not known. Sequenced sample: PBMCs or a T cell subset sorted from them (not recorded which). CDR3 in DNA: TGTGCCAGCAGTTACTCAGGGACAGGGGGCAATCAGCCCCAGCATTTT. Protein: CASSYSGTGGNQPQHF.